The 2 T cell receptor beta chains presented below share a single source sample, sequenced in a study of CD8+ T cells in alopecia areata. Once RNA had been extracted, it was reverse transcribed into cDNA to act as the sequencing template. The assay was immunoSEQ multiplex PCR, and TCRdb's table has in-frame clones only and misses some. Of 110,000 to 150,000 clones in the sample, roughly 62% were seen once. The material sequenced was CD4+ T cells sorted from blood, taken at week 0. The receptors were sampled from a human donor with alopecia areata.

This clone has a handful of counts. The rearrangement uses TRBV7-9 and TRBJ2-5; D unclear. Germline lookup yields CDR1 SEHNR and CDR2 FQNEAQ (reference sequence). Trimming shortened V by 5 bases and J by 5 bases, and 9 bases separated the two germline ends. The CDR3 is 12 amino acids. The CDR3 region is CASSRVVETQYF. Written as DNA, the CDR3 is TGTGCCAGCAGCCGAGTCGTGGAGACCCAGTACTTC.

The genes are TRBV7-3 and TRBJ1-1; possible D gene TRBD1, 5 bases. The germline V gene encodes CDR1 SGHTA and CDR2 FQGTGA. CDR3 size: 13 residues. Trimming removed 4 bases at V and 0 bases at J, with 6 bases between. This CDR3 reads CASSSTVNTEAFF. CDR3 coding DNA: TGTGCCAGCAGCTCGACAGTGAACACTGAAGCTTTCTTT.